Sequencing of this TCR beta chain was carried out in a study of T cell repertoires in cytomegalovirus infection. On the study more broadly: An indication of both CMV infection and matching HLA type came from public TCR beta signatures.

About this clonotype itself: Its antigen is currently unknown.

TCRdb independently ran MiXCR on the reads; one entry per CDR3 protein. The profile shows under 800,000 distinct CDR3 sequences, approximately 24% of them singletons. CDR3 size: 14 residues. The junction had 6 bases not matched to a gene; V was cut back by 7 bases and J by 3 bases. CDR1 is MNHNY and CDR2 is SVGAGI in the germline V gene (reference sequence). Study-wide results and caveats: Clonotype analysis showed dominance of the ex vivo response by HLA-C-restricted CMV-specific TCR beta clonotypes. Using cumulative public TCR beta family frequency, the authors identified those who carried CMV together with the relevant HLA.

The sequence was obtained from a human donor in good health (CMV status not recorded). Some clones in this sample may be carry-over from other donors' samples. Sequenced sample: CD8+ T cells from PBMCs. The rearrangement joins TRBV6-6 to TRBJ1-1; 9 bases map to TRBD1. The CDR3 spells CASTQGQGHTEAFF. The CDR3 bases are TGTGCCAGCACTCAAGGACAGGGGCACACTGAAGCTTTCTTT.